These T cell receptor beta chains were read from a single sample in a study of OX40 agonist ivuxolimab in advanced cancers. TCRdb keeps only in-frame clones here, not all; method: immunoSEQ multiplex PCR. The sample contains more than 80,000 clones, around nine tenths of which appear only once. The sample here was CD4+ or CD8+ T cells sorted from blood, taken in a trial of the OX40 agonist ivuxolimab. Receptors originate from an adult with an advanced solid tumor such as melanoma, head and neck, liver or kidney cancer. CDR3s include the opening cysteine and the closing phenylalanine or tryptophan. D genes are given only for firm matches. Size tells how often a clone was seen (once, few, many) or the class of an expanded clone, and some rows leave it out.

J: TRBJ1-1; size: -; V: TRBV28; D: -; DNA: TGTGCCAGCATCCCCCCGGGGGCCACAGTTGAAGCTTTCTTT; CDR3: CASIPPGATVEAFF
J: TRBJ1-1; size: few; V: TRBV29-1; D: TRBD1; DNA: TGCAGCGTTACTGGACAGGGTGGCACTGAAGCTTTCTTT; CDR3: CSVTGQGGTEAFF
J: TRBJ1-4; size: -; V: TRBV4-1; D: -; DNA: TGCGCCAGCAGCCAAGCGGGCCTCTCTAATGAAAAACTGTTTTTT; CDR3: CASSQAGLSNEKLFF
J: TRBJ1-1; size: -; V: TRBV10-2; D: TRBD1; DNA: TGCGCCAGCAGTGAACAGGGGAGGAGCACTGAAGCTTTCTTT; CDR3: CASSEQGRSTEAFF
J: TRBJ2-7; size: -; V: TRBV6-5; D: -; DNA: TGTGCCAGCAATCCTGGACAAACCTACGAGCAGTACTTC; CDR3: CASNPGQTYEQYF
J: TRBJ1-2; size: -; V: TRBV7-2; D: -; DNA: TGTGTCAGCAGCTTAAGCGAAGGAGGCCTGACGAACTATGGCTACACCTTC; CDR3: CVSSLSEGGLTNYGYTF
J: TRBJ1-1; size: -; V: TRBV6-6; D: -; DNA: TGTGCCAGCAGTATGACACCTTTGAACACTGAAGCTTTCTTT; CDR3: CASSMTPLNTEAFF
J: TRBJ1-1; size: -; V: TRBV27; D: -; DNA: TGTGCCAGCAGTCCGGAGCCCATGAACACTGAAGCTTTCTTT; CDR3: CASSPEPMNTEAFF
J: TRBJ2-3; size: -; V: TRBV2; D: TRBD2; DNA: TGTGCCAGCAGTTTACGGACTAGCGGGGCAGATACGCAGTATTTT; CDR3: CASSLRTSGADTQYF
J: TRBJ1-5; size: -; V: TRBV6-6; D: TRBD1; DNA: TGTGCCAGCAGTTACGAATATGGACAGGGCAATCAGCCCCAGCATTTT; CDR3: CASSYEYGQGNQPQHF
J: TRBJ1-4; size: -; V: TRBV6-6; D: TRBD1; DNA: TGTGCCAGCAGTCGGGACAGGGGGATGGATGGAAAACTGTTTTTT; CDR3: CASSRDRGMDGKLFF
J: TRBJ1-5; size: -; V: TRBV6-5; D: TRBD1; DNA: TGTGCCAGCAGTTACTCGAGGGACAGTAGCAATCAGCCCCAGCATTTT; CDR3: CASSYSRDSSNQPQHF
J: TRBJ2-3; size: -; V: TRBV5-1; D: TRBD2; DNA: TGCGCCAGCAGCTTGAAAAGCGGGGGGGCGAGAGATACGCAGTATTTT; CDR3: CASSLKSGGARDTQYF
J: TRBJ1-5; size: once; V: TRBV28; D: -; DNA: TGTGCCAGCAGTCGACAGTTAAATCAGCCCCAGCATTTT; CDR3: CASSRQLNQPQHF
J: TRBJ1-5; size: -; V: TRBV7-9; D: TRBD1; DNA: TGTGCCAGGGGACAGGGGGCCATTCAGCCCCAGCATTTT; CDR3: CARGQGAIQPQHF
J: TRBJ1-6; size: -; V: TRBV7-6; D: -; DNA: TGTGCCAGCAGCTCAGACAGTTCACCCCTCCACTTT; CDR3: CASSSDSSPLHF
J: TRBJ2-5; size: -; V: TRBV19; D: TRBD1; DNA: TGTGCCAGTAGTGAGACAGGGGGCGTCGGGACCCAGTACTTC; CDR3: CASSETGGVGTQYF
J: TRBJ2-1; size: -; V: TRBV10-1; D: -; DNA: TGCGCCAGCAGTGATTTAGCGCTGGCTGAGCAGTTCTTC; CDR3: CASSDLALAEQFF
J: TRBJ1-5; size: -; V: TRBV19; D: TRBD1; DNA: TGTGCCAGTAGTTACGGACAGGGGAAAAATCAGCCCCAGCATTTT; CDR3: CASSYGQGKNQPQHF
J: TRBJ1-4; size: -; V: TRBV14; D: -; DNA: TGTGCCAGCAGCCAAGTACAGGGTCTGAGGTGGGAAAAACTGTTTTTT; CDR3: CASSQVQGLRWEKLFF
J: TRBJ2-3; size: -; V: TRBV7-9; D: TRBD2; DNA: TGTGCCAGCAGCTTCACCGTCGGGGGGGCGGATACGCAGTATTTT; CDR3: CASSFTVGGADTQYF
J: TRBJ2-7; size: -; V: TRBV4-2; D: TRBD2; DNA: TGTGCCAGCAGCCAAGTACTAGCCTCGCGGGGGAATCGCGAGCAGTACTTC; CDR3: CASSQVLASRGNREQYF
J: TRBJ1-1; size: -; V: TRBV18; D: TRBD1; DNA: TGTGCCAGCTCACCCGGGTTAACAGGGGGCGTAGGTAGCACTGAAGCTTTCTTT; CDR3: CASSPGLTGGVGSTEAFF
J: TRBJ2-1; size: -; V: TRBV27; D: -; DNA: TGTGCCAGTAAGGGGCAGGGTGTAAGGGGTGAGCAGTTCTTC; CDR3: CASKGQGVRGEQFF
J: TRBJ2-7; size: -; V: TRBV19; D: TRBD1; DNA: TGTGCCACCTCCGACAGGGACGCCTACGAGCAGTACTTC; CDR3: CATSDRDAYEQYF
J: TRBJ2-7; size: -; V: TRBV6-5; D: TRBD1; DNA: TGTGCCAGCAGTTTGTCCCAGGGGGCTCAAGGGGAGCAGTACTTC; CDR3: CASSLSQGAQGEQYF
J: TRBJ2-3; size: -; V: TRBV10-2; D: TRBD2; DNA: TGCGCCAGCAGTGAGTCTAGCGGGAGCACAGATACGCAGTATTTT; CDR3: CASSESSGSTDTQYF
J: TRBJ2-3; size: once; V: TRBV7-6; D: -; DNA: TGTGCCAGCAGCTCGCGAGGGCGGCGCGGGTTTACTACAGATACGCAGTATTTT; CDR3: CASSSRGRRGFTTDTQYF
J: TRBJ1-5; size: few; V: TRBV6-5; D: TRBD1; DNA: TGTGCCAGCAGGTCGAATACAGGGGGCAATCAGCCCCAGCATTTT; CDR3: CASRSNTGGNQPQHF
J: TRBJ1-2; size: -; V: TRBV19; D: -; DNA: TGTGCCACCCGAGAGGAGCCATATGGCTACACCTTC; CDR3: CATREEPYGYTF
J: TRBJ1-1; size: once; V: TRBV18; D: TRBD1; DNA: TGTGCCAGCTCACCGATTGAGGGGACAGGGAACACTGAAGCTTTCTTT; CDR3: CASSPIEGTGNTEAFF
J: TRBJ1-1; size: few; V: TRBV9; D: -; DNA: TGTGCCAGCAGCTCGGGACGGACATCGAACACTGAAGCTTTCTTT; CDR3: CASSSGRTSNTEAFF
J: TRBJ1-2; size: -; V: TRBV28; D: TRBD1; DNA: TGTGCCAGCAGATCATCTCCGGGACAGGGCGACGCTAACTATGGCTACACCTTC; CDR3: CASRSSPGQGDANYGYTF
J: TRBJ1-3; size: -; V: TRBV6-1; D: -; DNA: TGTGCCAGCAGTGAAGCTTCCGGTAGTGGAAACACCATATATTTT; CDR3: CASSEASGSGNTIYF
J: TRBJ1-1; size: -; V: TRBV19; D: -; DNA: TGTGCCAGTAGTGACAGAATTATGAACACTGAAGCTTTCTTT; CDR3: CASSDRIMNTEAFF
J: TRBJ1-2; size: -; V: TRBV5-1; D: -; DNA: TGCGCCAGCAGAAAGACTGTCAGGGGCGCATATGGCTACACCTTC; CDR3: CASRKTVRGAYGYTF
J: TRBJ2-2; size: once; V: TRBV7-2; D: -; DNA: TGTGCGGCGGGGTACACCGGGGAGCTGTTTTTT; CDR3: CAAGYTGELFF
J: TRBJ1-5; size: once; V: TRBV19; D: TRBD1; DNA: TGTGCCAGTAGTCCAGGGGGAGGCCAGCCCCAGCATTTT; CDR3: CASSPGGGQPQHF
J: TRBJ1-1; size: once; V: TRBV28; D: TRBD1; DNA: TGTGCCAGCAGAGAGGACAGGTTAGACACTGAAGCTTTCTTT; CDR3: CASREDRLDTEAFF
J: TRBJ1-6; size: -; V: TRBV10-3; D: TRBD1; DNA: TGTGCCATCAGATCCGGACAGGGAGGTAATTCACCCCTCCACTTT; CDR3: CAIRSGQGGNSPLHF
J: TRBJ1-5; size: -; V: TRBV19; D: -; DNA: TGTGCCAGTAGACAGGCTAGCAATCAGCCCCAGCATTTT; CDR3: CASRQASNQPQHF
J: TRBJ2-5; size: -; V: TRBV7-2; D: TRBD1; DNA: TGTGCCAGCAGCGAGGGACAGGGGCGCCAAGAGACCCAGTACTTC; CDR3: CASSEGQGRQETQYF
J: TRBJ2-5; size: -; V: TRBV19; D: -; DNA: TGTGCCAGTAGTATAGGCAGCCAAGAGACCCAGTACTTC; CDR3: CASSIGSQETQYF
J: TRBJ2-3; size: -; V: TRBV11-2; D: -; DNA: TGTGCCAGCAGTCTGGGGCGGGATACGCAGTATTTT; CDR3: CASSLGRDTQYF
J: TRBJ2-1; size: -; V: TRBV29-1; D: TRBD2; DNA: TGCAGCGTTATAGCGGGGGGGGCGCTTGAGCAGTTCTTC; CDR3: CSVIAGGALEQFF
J: TRBJ2-4; size: -; V: TRBV5-6; D: TRBD1; DNA: TGTGCCAGCAGCTCCCGGAGACAGGGGATAGCCAAAAACATTCAGTACTTC; CDR3: CASSSRRQGIAKNIQYF
J: TRBJ2-3; size: -; V: TRBV5-1; D: -; DNA: TGCGCCAGCAGCTTGGCCCCGGGGGCGAGCACAGATACGCAGTATTTT; CDR3: CASSLAPGASTDTQYF
J: TRBJ1-6; size: few; V: TRBV23-1; D: -; DNA: TGCGCCAGCAGGCCAGGGCGGTGGGGTTCACCCCTCCACTTT; CDR3: CASRPGRWGSPLHF
J: TRBJ2-7; size: -; V: TRBV6-5; D: -; DNA: TGTGCCAGCAGTCTCGGCAGGGGAGTTAACGAGCAGTACTTC; CDR3: CASSLGRGVNEQYF
J: TRBJ1-3; size: -; V: TRBV5-1; D: -; DNA: TGCGCCAGCAGCGCGTCCCCGGACAGCAGAACTGGAAACACCATATATTTT; CDR3: CASSASPDSRTGNTIYF
J: TRBJ1-2; size: -; V: TRBV15; D: -; DNA: TGTGCCACCAGCATGGGAGGATCGGGCTACACCTTC; CDR3: CATSMGGSGYTF
J: TRBJ2-7; size: -; V: TRBV6-6; D: TRBD1; DNA: TGTGCCAGCATGATGGGACAGGGGGGGTACGAGCAGTACTTC; CDR3: CASMMGQGGYEQYF
J: TRBJ1-6; size: once; V: TRBV5-6; D: -; DNA: TGTGCCAGCAGCCAGGTCCTTGGGGGGATTAGTAATTCACCCCTCCACTTT; CDR3: CASSQVLGGISNSPLHF
J: TRBJ1-1; size: -; V: TRBV4-3; D: -; DNA: TGCGCCAGCAGCCAAGATCTTCGGACTGAAGCTTTCTTT; CDR3: CASSQDLRTEAFF